This is a list of T cell receptor beta chains from one sample in a study of human T cells and chemical hapten exposure. One entry per CDR3 protein, called by TCRdb with MiXCR from the RACE reads. The sample holds around 77,000 distinct CDR3 sequences, around 9.5% seen once. The specimen was whole blood, collected in connection with sensitization to the hapten diphenylcyclopropenone (DPC). These receptors all come from a woman in her forties with alopecia areata. Some clones in this sample may be carry-over from other donors' samples. Both conserved end residues are trimmed from each CDR3.

j_gene | v_gene | len | CDR3aa
TRBJ2-7 | TRBV7-9 | 13 | ASSLGMTGLDEQY
TRBJ2-6 | TRBV11-1 | 11 | ASSLAGANVLT
TRBJ2-5 | TRBV7-9 | 14 | ASSFPDRGEAETQY
TRBJ2-1 | TRBV6-2/TRBV6-3 | 13 | ASSPGGGTYNEQF
TRBJ1-2 | TRBV30 | 10 | ASGQDDYGYT
TRBJ2-3 | TRBV19 | 13 | ASSLTSGSTDTQY
TRBJ1-3 | TRBV7-2 | 15 | ASSLNFGGDEGNTIY
TRBJ1-1 | TRBV15 | 11 | ATSRVQGAAAF
TRBJ2-1 | TRBV27 | 10 | ASRETGGAQF
TRBJ2-3 | TRBV28 | 15 | ASSLLSSGVPTDTQY
TRBJ2-1 | TRBV9 | 11 | ASSVNPSYEQF
TRBJ1-1 | TRBV6-1 | 9 | ASMKQGEAF
TRBJ2-7 | TRBV20-1 | 13 | SAGIRQGSRYEQY
TRBJ1-4 | TRBV3-2 | 14 | ASSQAFQGAGEKLF
TRBJ1-6 | TRBV28 | 14 | ASSFHRGLYNSPLH
TRBJ2-7 | TRBV6-1 | 13 | ASSEAPSASYEQY
TRBJ1-1 | TRBV12-3/TRBV12-4 | 10 | ASSPGDRRAF
TRBJ1-5 | TRBV4-2 | 11 | ASSQESGQPQH
TRBJ1-4 | TRBV29-1 | 11 | SVLTGANEKLF
TRBJ2-3 | TRBV6-5 | 10 | ASRHSTDTQY
TRBJ2-1 | TRBV5-1 | 13 | ASRFTGALYNEQF
TRBJ2-3 | TRBV11-2 | 14 | ASSRIRTGGTDTQY
TRBJ1-6 | TRBV20-1 | 13 | SARVIGTDTSPLH
TRBJ2-1 | TRBV28 | 9 | ASSLFNEQF
TRBJ2-2 | TRBV3-1 | 13 | ASSLPGGYTGELF
TRBJ2-7 | TRBV7-6 | 11 | ASSLVGGYEQY
TRBJ1-2 | TRBV3-1 | 13 | ASSQGGQGRFGYT
TRBJ2-5 | TRBV4-3 | 14 | ASSQDPTGAWETQY
TRBJ1-5 | TRBV19 | 14 | ASIRDPGTGNQPQH
TRBJ1-1 | TRBV18 | 15 | ASSPPSMRGMNTEAF
TRBJ1-1 | TRBV7-9 | 12 | ASSPDRSWAEAF
TRBJ2-1 | TRBV5-1 | 14 | ASSLSGTLSYNEQF
TRBJ2-3 | TRBV3-1 | 10 | ASSLVSSMQY
TRBJ1-4 | TRBV10-3 | 11 | AISDVGNEKLF
TRBJ1-4 | TRBV18 | 14 | ASSPVPPGVAEKLF
TRBJ2-3 | TRBV6-5 | 14 | ASSYRGGAGTDTQY
TRBJ2-7 | TRBV7-6 | 13 | ASSRGGHLTYEQY
TRBJ1-4 | TRBV18 | 15 | ASSPVGQGISSEKLF
TRBJ1-6 | TRBV11-3 | 14 | ASSLLPSSYNSPLH
TRBJ1-1 | TRBV4-1 | 15 | ASSQERGLALNTEAF
TRBJ1-2 | TRBV5-1 | 12 | ASSPQGPGYGYT
TRBJ2-1 | TRBV7-9 | 13 | ASSLALLVRDEQF
TRBJ2-1 | TRBV11-2 | 12 | ASRKPAAGGPRV
TRBJ2-1 | TRBV4-3 | 11 | ASSPEWGFEQF
TRBJ2-1 | TRBV7-6 | 15 | ASSYSGGAQTYNEQF
TRBJ1-1 | TRBV3-1 | 11 | ASSQARGAEAF
TRBJ2-7 | TRBV7-2 | 13 | ASSLAAGDTYEQY
TRBJ2-5 | TRBV7-2 | 14 | ASTPYSQRGWETQY
TRBJ1-5 | TRBV28 | 13 | ASTDPARGLQPQH
TRBJ1-4 | TRBV7-2 | 12 | ASSLSGVNEKLF
TRBJ1-1 | TRBV28 | 14 | ASSLVGHGMNTEAF
TRBJ1-2 | TRBV4-1 | 13 | ASSPGQGANYGYT
TRBJ1-6 | TRBV11-2 | 15 | ASSLEAGTGSNSPLH
TRBJ1-1 | TRBV5-4 | 13 | ASSQRQGFSTEAF
TRBJ2-1 | TRBV29-1 | 7 | SVDAEQF
TRBJ2-5 | TRBV7-2 | 12 | ASSLGGLQETQY
TRBJ2-3 | TRBV20-1 | 12 | SAKQGPSTDTQY